This T cell receptor beta chain was captured in a study of shared clonotypes between healthy human individuals. The investigators split CD4+ cells into a CD45RA+ naive subset and a CD45RA-negative memory subset. Germline V gene lookup returns CDR1 SGDLS and CDR2 YYNGEE. The CDR3 is 19 amino acids. Losses at the gene ends were 3 bases for V and 0 bases for J; bases not matched to a gene: 15. Some clones are missing from TCRdb's copy, which holds only in-frame ones; the method was immunoSEQ multiplex PCR. The sample consists of about 2 million clones, 85% to 95% of them appearing once. The TCR originated in a man aged 18 to 29 in good health. The material sequenced was naive CD4+ T cells sorted from blood. As to subset: CD45RA+ positively selected. This sequence joins TRBV9 and TRBJ2-4; 7 bases align to TRBD2. DNA for the CDR3: TGTGCCAGCAGCGCGGAACTAAGCGGGGACTTACTAGCCAAAAACATTCAGTACTTC. Protein sequence: CASSAELSGDLLAKNIQYF.